This T cell receptor (beta chain) was obtained from a study of blood T cell repertoires in COVID-19. Study-wide background: COVID-19 samples from acute and convalescent phases originated in the United States, Italy and Spain. PBMCs, B-cell-depleted T cells, or T cells provided the cDNA or gDNA that made up the material.

The CDR3 extends over 15 amino acids. Germline-derived CDR1 and CDR2 are SNHLY and FYNNEI. V dropped 7 bases and J dropped 0; count of bases not matched to a gene: 6. While infection was still active, Seattle patients were enrolled and then followed longitudinally. Original data processing: Reference gene primer amplification gave nucleated cell count estimates. TCRdb's table, derived via immunoSEQ multiplex PCR, lists solely in-frame clones and lacks some. From that table come the V and J calls and clone size; the DNA was used to work out D and trimming. The table includes about 300,000 clones, 89% detected once.

The sequenced material came from peripheral blood. This rearrangement joins TRBV2 to TRBJ1-3; 7 bases line up with TRBD1. The sequence came from a woman aged 30 to 39 with COVID-19, enrolled during active disease. The CDR3 region has the DNA TGTGCCAGCACTCCAGGGGGAAGCTCTGGAAACACCATATATTTT. It specifies CASTPGGSSGNTIYF.